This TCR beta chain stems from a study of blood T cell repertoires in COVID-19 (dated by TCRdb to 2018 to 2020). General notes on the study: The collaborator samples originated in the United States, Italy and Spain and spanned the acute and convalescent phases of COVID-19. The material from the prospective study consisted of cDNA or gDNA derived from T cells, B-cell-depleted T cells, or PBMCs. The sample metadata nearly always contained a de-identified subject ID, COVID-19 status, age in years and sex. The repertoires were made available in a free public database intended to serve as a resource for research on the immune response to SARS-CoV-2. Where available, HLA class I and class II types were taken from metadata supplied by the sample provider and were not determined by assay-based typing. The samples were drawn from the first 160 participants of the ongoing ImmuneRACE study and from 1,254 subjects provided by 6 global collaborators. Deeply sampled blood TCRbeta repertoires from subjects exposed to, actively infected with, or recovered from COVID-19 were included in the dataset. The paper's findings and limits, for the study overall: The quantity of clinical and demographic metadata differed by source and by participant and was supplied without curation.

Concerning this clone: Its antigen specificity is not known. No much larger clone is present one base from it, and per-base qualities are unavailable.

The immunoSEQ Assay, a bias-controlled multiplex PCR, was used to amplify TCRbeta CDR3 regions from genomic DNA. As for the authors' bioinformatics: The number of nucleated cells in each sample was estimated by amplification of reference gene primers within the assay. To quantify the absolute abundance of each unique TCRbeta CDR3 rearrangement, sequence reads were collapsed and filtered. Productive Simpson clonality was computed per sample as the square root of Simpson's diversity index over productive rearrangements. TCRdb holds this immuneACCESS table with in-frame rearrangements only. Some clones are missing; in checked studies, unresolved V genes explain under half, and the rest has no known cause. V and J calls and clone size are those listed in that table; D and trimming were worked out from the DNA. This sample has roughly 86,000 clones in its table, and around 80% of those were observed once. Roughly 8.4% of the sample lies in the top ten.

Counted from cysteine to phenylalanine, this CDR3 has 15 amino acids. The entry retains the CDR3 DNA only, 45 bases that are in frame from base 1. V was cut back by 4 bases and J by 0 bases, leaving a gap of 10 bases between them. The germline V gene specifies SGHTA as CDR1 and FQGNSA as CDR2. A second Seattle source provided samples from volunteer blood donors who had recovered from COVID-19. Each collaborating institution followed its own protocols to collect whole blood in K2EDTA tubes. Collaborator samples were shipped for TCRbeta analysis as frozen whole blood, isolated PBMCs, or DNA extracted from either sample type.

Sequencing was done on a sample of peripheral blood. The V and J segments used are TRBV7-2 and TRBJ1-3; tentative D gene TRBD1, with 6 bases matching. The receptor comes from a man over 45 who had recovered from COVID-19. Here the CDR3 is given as CASSSGQHSGNTIYF. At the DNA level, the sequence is TGTGCCAGCAGCTCCGGACAGCACTCTGGAAACACCATATATTTT.